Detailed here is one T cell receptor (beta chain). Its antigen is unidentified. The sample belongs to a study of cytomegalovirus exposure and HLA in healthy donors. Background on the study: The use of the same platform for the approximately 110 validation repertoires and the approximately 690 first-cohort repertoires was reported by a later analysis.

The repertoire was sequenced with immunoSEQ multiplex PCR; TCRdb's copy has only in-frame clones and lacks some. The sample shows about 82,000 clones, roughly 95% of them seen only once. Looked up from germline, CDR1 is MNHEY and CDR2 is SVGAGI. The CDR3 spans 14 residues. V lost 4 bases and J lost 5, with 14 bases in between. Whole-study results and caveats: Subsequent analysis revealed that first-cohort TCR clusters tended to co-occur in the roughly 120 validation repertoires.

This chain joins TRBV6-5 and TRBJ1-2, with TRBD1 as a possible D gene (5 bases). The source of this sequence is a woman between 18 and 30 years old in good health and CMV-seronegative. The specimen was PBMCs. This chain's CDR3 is CASSSDGGAYGYTF. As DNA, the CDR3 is TGTGCCAGCAGTTCCGATGGAGGGGCTTATGGCTACACCTTC.